This is a list of T cell receptor beta chains from one sample in a study of T cell responses to AZD1222 COVID-19 vaccine. Data came from immunoSEQ multiplex PCR; TCRdb stores just in-frame clones and leaves some out. The table shows roughly 250,000 clones, with approximately 93% occurring only once. The sequencing used peripheral blood, collected on day 0 of AZD1222 vaccination. The receptors originated from an adult in good health. CDR3s include the opening cysteine and the closing phenylalanine or tryptophan. A D gene is named only where the DNA matches it firmly. Clone size is given for some rows only: seen once, a few or many times, or a class if the clone is expanded.

size: NA
D: NA
J: TRBJ2-2
V: TRBV3-1/TRBV3-2
DNA: TGTGCCAGCAGCCACCCTTGGACACGTACCAGCACCGGGGAGCTGTTTTTT
CDR3: CASSHPWTRTSTGELFF

size: once
D: NA
J: TRBJ1-5
V: TRBV9
DNA: TGTGCCAGCAGCGAGGGGGGGTTCCCCAATCAGCCCCAGCATTTT
CDR3: CASSEGGFPNQPQHF

size: NA
D: NA
J: TRBJ2-2
V: TRBV19
DNA: TGTGCCAGTAGCCGTTGGGGGGAGCTGTTTTTT
CDR3: CASSRWGELFF

size: NA
D: NA
J: TRBJ2-1
V: TRBV6-4
DNA: TGTGCCAGCAGTAGAACGGGAGTCTCCTACAATGAGCAGTTCTTC
CDR3: CASSRTGVSYNEQFF

size: NA
D: NA
J: TRBJ2-3
V: TRBV28
DNA: TGTGCCAGCAGTCTAGGAGGGGGCGGCACAGATACGCAGTATTTT
CDR3: CASSLGGGGTDTQYF

size: NA
D: TRBD2
J: TRBJ2-1
V: TRBV28
DNA: TGTGCCAGCAGTTTATATGTCCGGGGAGGGAATGAGCAGTTCTTC
CDR3: CASSLYVRGGNEQFF

size: NA
D: TRBD2
J: TRBJ2-7
V: TRBV5-6
DNA: TGTGCCAGCACCGTCGGGAGGAATGAGCAGTACTTC
CDR3: CASTVGRNEQYF

size: NA
D: NA
J: TRBJ2-1
V: TRBV18
DNA: TGTGCCAGCTCCCCCGGACTTTACAATGAGCAGTTCTTC
CDR3: CASSPGLYNEQFF

size: once
D: NA
J: TRBJ2-7
V: TRBV3-1/TRBV3-2
DNA: TGTGCCAGCAGCCAACGGGGAGAGCAGTACTTC
CDR3: CASSQRGEQYF

size: NA
D: NA
J: TRBJ1-1
V: TRBV5-1
DNA: TGCGCCAGCAGCCCCAGGGGAGAGGTGAACACTGAAGCTTTCTTT
CDR3: CASSPRGEVNTEAFF

size: NA
D: TRBD2
J: TRBJ2-1
V: TRBV7-2
DNA: TGTGCCAGCAGCGGGACTAGCGGGCCCCCCTACAATGAGCAGTTCTTC
CDR3: CASSGTSGPPYNEQFF

size: NA
D: NA
J: TRBJ2-2
V: TRBV28
DNA: TGTGCCAGCAGTCGATGGACGGTCGCGAACACCGGGGAGCTGTTTTTT
CDR3: CASSRWTVANTGELFF

size: NA
D: NA
J: TRBJ2-1
V: TRBV2
DNA: TGTGCCAGCCGCCGGGACCTGGGAGACGAGCAGTTCTTC
CDR3: CASRRDLGDEQFF

size: NA
D: NA
J: TRBJ2-7
V: TRBV6-5
DNA: TGTGCCAGCAGGTATTGGGACATGGACGAGCAGTACTTC
CDR3: CASRYWDMDEQYF

size: NA
D: NA
J: TRBJ2-3
V: TRBV5-1
DNA: TGCGCCAGCAGACAAGGGCCAGTGGGGGATACGCAGTATTTT
CDR3: CASRQGPVGDTQYF

size: NA
D: NA
J: TRBJ2-7
V: TRBV29-1
DNA: TGCAGCGTTTGCAGGGGGGAGTCCTACGAGCAGTACTTC
CDR3: CSVCRGESYEQYF

size: NA
D: TRBD1
J: TRBJ1-1
V: TRBV19
DNA: TGTGCCAGTAGTCGCGGACAGGGGTGGACTGAAGCTTTCTTT
CDR3: CASSRGQGWTEAFF

size: NA
D: TRBD1
J: TRBJ1-4
V: TRBV11-2
DNA: TGTGCCAGCAGCCATCAGTCAGGGGGAAATGAAAAACTGTTTTTT
CDR3: CASSHQSGGNEKLFF

size: NA
D: NA
J: TRBJ2-1
V: TRBV21-1
DNA: TGTGCCAGCAGCAAAAGGGGGTGGACAGGGTACAATGAGCAGTTCTTC
CDR3: CASSKRGWTGYNEQFF

size: NA
D: NA
J: TRBJ1-3
V: TRBV29-1
DNA: TGCAGCGTTGTGGTTTCAGGGGTTGGAAACACCATATATTTT
CDR3: CSVVVSGVGNTIYF

size: once
D: NA
J: TRBJ2-7
V: TRBV12-3/TRBV12-4
DNA: TGTGCCAGCAGTTTAGTAGCGAATCTCGAGCAGTACTTC
CDR3: CASSLVANLEQYF

size: NA
D: NA
J: TRBJ1-4
V: TRBV3-1/TRBV3-2
DNA: TGTGCCAGCAGCCAAGATACGGGTAGGAGGGAAAAACTGTTTTTT
CDR3: CASSQDTGRREKLFF

size: NA
D: TRBD2
J: TRBJ2-3
V: TRBV2
DNA: TGTGCCAGCAGTGGGACTAGCGGGCCTCTCAGCACAGATACGCAGTATTTT
CDR3: CASSGTSGPLSTDTQYF

size: NA
D: NA
J: TRBJ2-3
V: TRBV5-4
DNA: TGTGCCAGCAGCTTGGCCCCGGCAGGGAGCACAGATACGCAGTATTTT
CDR3: CASSLAPAGSTDTQYF

size: NA
D: TRBD1
J: TRBJ2-6
V: TRBV2
DNA: TGTGCCAGCAGTCGGGACAGGGCAAGCTCTGGGGCCAACGTCCTGACTTTC
CDR3: CASSRDRASSGANVLTF

size: NA
D: TRBD1
J: TRBJ1-4
V: TRBV6-6
DNA: TGTGCCAGCAGTTACTCGAAGGGGGCGGGTGAAAAACTGTTTTTT
CDR3: CASSYSKGAGEKLFF

size: NA
D: TRBD1
J: TRBJ2-7
V: TRBV7-9
DNA: TGTGCCAGCAGCCGAGACAGGGGCTACGAGCAGTACTTC
CDR3: CASSRDRGYEQYF

size: NA
D: NA
J: TRBJ2-7
V: TRBV5-1
DNA: TGCGCCAGCAGCCCCAGCTCCTACGAGCAGTACTTC
CDR3: CASSPSSYEQYF

size: NA
D: NA
J: TRBJ1-1
V: TRBV13
DNA: TGTGCCAGCAGCATTGGACGGGTCGGTGAAGCTTTCTTT
CDR3: CASSIGRVGEAFF